The rows below give T cell receptor beta chains drawn from one sample of a study of T cell changes during pregnancy in multiple sclerosis. The method was immunoSEQ multiplex PCR; TCRdb's version includes in-frame clones alone and lacks a portion of them. This table holds roughly 64,000 clones, more than 75% found once. The sample was peripheral blood, taken in the second trimester of pregnancy. The receptors originated from a female donor with multiple sclerosis, enrolled in a pregnancy study. Each CDR3 is given with its conserved first and last residue. Each record gives: V gene, J gene, D gene, clone size, CDR3 protein, CDR3 DNA. D genes are given only for firm matches. A row's size may be missing; if present it is once, few, many or a size class.

>TRBV10-3|TRBJ1-1|NA|few
CAIRAGDGNTEAFF
TGTGCCATCAGAGCAGGGGATGGGAACACTGAAGCTTTCTTT
>TRBV5-1|TRBJ1-1|NA|NA
CASTPVGGTEAFF
TGCGCCAGCACCCCGGTGGGGGGCACTGAAGCTTTCTTT
>TRBV27|TRBJ1-1|NA|NA
CASSLAGSGTEAFF
TGTGCCAGCAGTTTAGCAGGGTCGGGCACTGAAGCTTTCTTT
>TRBV7-3|TRBJ2-1|NA|NA
CASSLTDRGGYNEQFF
TGTGCCAGCAGCTTAACCGACAGGGGAGGGTACAATGAGCAGTTCTTC
>TRBV15|TRBJ2-1|NA|NA
CATSRDGQTYNEQFF
TGTGCCACCAGCAGAGATGGACAGACCTACAATGAGCAGTTCTTC
>TRBV9|TRBJ2-1|TRBD2|NA
CASSGPPSGTSDSNEQFF
TGTGCCAGCAGCGGGCCCCCGTCCGGGACTAGCGATTCTAATGAGCAGTTCTTC
>TRBV5-1|TRBJ1-2|TRBD1|NA
CASSLAGGDYGYTF
TGCGCCAGCAGCTTGGCAGGGGGCGACTATGGCTACACCTTC
>TRBV6-4|TRBJ2-1|TRBD1|NA
CASSDSTGGNEQFF
TGTGCCAGCAGTGACTCGACAGGGGGCAATGAGCAGTTCTTC
>TRBV18|TRBJ1-2|NA|NA
CASSPGPGRSLNYGYTF
TGTGCCAGCTCACCGGGACCCGGGAGGTCCCTAAACTATGGCTACACCTTC
>TRBV20-1|TRBJ1-1|NA|once
CSASARHKAFF
TGCAGTGCTAGCGCTCGACATAAAGCTTTCTTT
>TRBV27|TRBJ1-2|NA|NA
CASKRTANSNYGYTF
TGTGCCAGCAAGAGGACAGCGAACTCTAACTATGGCTACACCTTC
>TRBV6-6|TRBJ2-7|NA|NA
CASSYLSGLSSYEQYF
TGTGCCAGCAGTTACCTTTCAGGCCTGTCCTCCTACGAGCAGTACTTC
>TRBV5-1|TRBJ2-1|NA|once
CASSLGQGMGEQFF
TGCGCCAGCAGCTTGGGGCAGGGAATGGGTGAGCAGTTCTTC
>TRBV19|TRBJ1-2|TRBD1|NA
CASSKDRSYSYTF
TGTGCCAGTAGTAAGGACAGGAGTTATAGCTACACCTTC
>TRBV2|TRBJ1-2|TRBD1|NA
CASIKDRANYGYTF
TGTGCCAGCATAAAGGACAGGGCCAACTATGGCTACACCTTC
>TRBV5-1|TRBJ2-7|NA|NA
CASSLVGASYEQYF
TGCGCCAGCAGCTTGGTTGGGGCCTCCTACGAGCAGTACTTC
>TRBV11-1|TRBJ2-1|NA|NA
CASSPRGRASYNEQFF
TGTGCCAGCAGCCCTAGGGGTCGGGCCTCCTACAATGAGCAGTTCTTC
>TRBV6-4|TRBJ1-2|TRBD1|NA
CASLDRVLGSNYGYTF
TGTGCCAGCCTCGACAGGGTATTAGGTTCTAACTATGGCTACACCTTC
>TRBV19|TRBJ2-1|NA|few
CASTAEGGEQFF
TGTGCCAGTACCGCCGAGGGAGGTGAGCAGTTCTTC
>TRBV28|TRBJ2-7|NA|NA
CASSVGGGIYEQYF
TGTGCCAGCAGTGTAGGGGGGGGGATATACGAGCAGTACTTC
>TRBV27|TRBJ2-2|TRBD2|NA
CASSLGLAGPGELFF
TGTGCCAGCAGTTTAGGGCTAGCGGGTCCCGGGGAGCTGTTTTTT
>TRBV2|TRBJ2-3|TRBD2|NA
CASLNNGGGTQYF
TGTGCCAGCCTCAATAACGGGGGGGGTACGCAGTATTTT
>TRBV6-5|TRBJ1-1|NA|NA
CASSYWRANTEAFF
TGTGCCAGCAGTTACTGGAGGGCGAACACTGAAGCTTTCTTT
>TRBV2|TRBJ2-7|TRBD1|NA
CASSEVRDRRRNEQYF
TGTGCCAGCAGTGAAGTCCGGGACAGGAGGAGGAACGAGCAGTACTTC
>TRBV5-4|TRBJ2-2|TRBD1|NA
CASSARGTATGELFF
TGTGCCAGCAGCGCCCGAGGGACAGCCACCGGGGAGCTGTTTTTT
>TRBV10-3|TRBJ2-3|NA|NA
CAISPFDSHTDTQYF
TGTGCCATCAGTCCGTTCGACTCTCACACAGATACGCAGTATTTT
>TRBV5-1|TRBJ1-1|NA|NA
CASTSEGFGEAFF
TGCGCCAGCACCTCTGAGGGTTTTGGTGAAGCTTTCTTT
>TRBV7-8|TRBJ2-1|NA|few
CASSSTGEQFF
TGTGCCAGCAGCTCCACAGGGGAGCAGTTCTTC
>TRBV9|TRBJ2-5|TRBD2|NA
CASSVDPSGGARETQYF
TGTGCCAGCAGCGTAGACCCTAGCGGGGGGGCCCGGGAGACCCAGTACTTC
>TRBV30|TRBJ2-7|TRBD2|NA
CAWRARGGQHEQYF
TGTGCCTGGAGAGCACGGGGGGGGCAACACGAGCAGTACTTC
>TRBV6-5|TRBJ1-1|NA|NA
CASSYIDRKTEAFF
TGTGCCAGCAGTTACATCGACAGGAAGACTGAAGCTTTCTTT
>TRBV27|TRBJ2-1|NA|NA
CASSLGGIGLAEQFF
TGTGCCAGCAGTTTAGGAGGGATAGGTCTCGCTGAGCAGTTCTTC
>TRBV11-2|TRBJ1-5|NA|NA
CASSFRGNQPQHF
TGTGCCAGCAGCTTTCGTGGCAATCAGCCCCAGCATTTT
>TRBV28|TRBJ1-5|NA|NA
CASSLGQPYQPQHF
TGTGCCAGCAGTTTAGGGCAGCCATATCAGCCCCAGCATTTT
>TRBV29-1|TRBJ1-1|NA|NA
CSVRGRGANTEAFF
TGCAGCGTTCGTGGTAGAGGAGCTAACACTGAAGCTTTCTTT
>TRBV28|TRBJ2-2|NA|NA
CASSFEVANTGELFF
TGTGCCAGCAGTTTCGAGGTCGCGAACACCGGGGAGCTGTTTTTT
>TRBV11-1|TRBJ1-1|TRBD1|NA
CASSAQGTVNTEAFF
TGTGCCAGCAGCGCCCAAGGGACAGTGAACACTGAAGCTTTCTTT
>TRBV6-5|TRBJ1-4|NA|NA
CASSFRPLGEKLFF
TGTGCCAGCAGCTTTCGACCTTTGGGCGAAAAACTGTTTTTT